These T cell receptor beta chains were read from a single sample in a study of CD8 T cells in Susac syndrome. TCRdb analysed the immunoSEQ multiplex PCR reads with MiXCR anew, one entry per CDR3 protein. The repertoire holds approximately 120,000 distinct CDR3 sequences, with over 85% as singletons. Input material: CD4+ T cells from PBMCs. These receptors were collected from a human donor in good health. The CDR3 runs from the conserved cysteine through the conserved F or W. A D gene is named only where the DNA matches it firmly. Part of the rows lack a size; the others show once, few, many or a class for expanded clones.

d_gene: .
v_gene: TRBV10-3
abundance: .
j_gene: TRBJ1-2
CDR3nt: TGTGCCATCAGTAATACACATAACTATGGCTACACCTTC
CDR3aa: CAISNTHNYGYTF

d_gene: .
v_gene: TRBV25-1
abundance: .
j_gene: TRBJ2-6
CDR3nt: TGTGCCAGCAGTGTCACTGGGGCCAACGTCCTGACTTTC
CDR3aa: CASSVTGANVLTF

d_gene: .
v_gene: TRBV7-2
abundance: .
j_gene: TRBJ2-5
CDR3nt: TGTGCCAGCAGCTCTTTCCGAAAAGAGACCCAGTACTTC
CDR3aa: CASSSFRKETQYF

d_gene: .
v_gene: TRBV12-3/TRBV12-4
abundance: .
j_gene: TRBJ1-2
CDR3nt: TGTGCCAGCAGTACCCGTGGGATTGGCTACACCTTC
CDR3aa: CASSTRGIGYTF

d_gene: TRBD2
v_gene: TRBV11-2
abundance: .
j_gene: TRBJ2-3
CDR3nt: TGTGCCAGCAGCTTAGTCCCCCTAGCGGCTAGCACAGATACGCAGTATTTT
CDR3aa: CASSLVPLAASTDTQYF

d_gene: .
v_gene: TRBV29-1
abundance: .
j_gene: TRBJ2-7
CDR3nt: TGCAGCGTTGAAGATTCAAACTACGAGCAGTACTTC
CDR3aa: CSVEDSNYEQYF

d_gene: .
v_gene: TRBV19
abundance: .
j_gene: TRBJ2-3
CDR3nt: TGTGCCAGTTGCGACCGGCTAAGCACAGATACGCAGTATTTT
CDR3aa: CASCDRLSTDTQYF

d_gene: TRBD2
v_gene: TRBV3-1
abundance: .
j_gene: TRBJ2-3
CDR3nt: TGTGCCAGCAGCCCGGGACTAGCGGGTCCCCTCACAGATACGCAGTATTTT
CDR3aa: CASSPGLAGPLTDTQYF

d_gene: TRBD1
v_gene: TRBV19
abundance: .
j_gene: TRBJ2-4
CDR3nt: TGTGCCAGTAGTATATGGGGACAGGGGGGAGCCAAAAACATTCAGTACTTC
CDR3aa: CASSIWGQGGAKNIQYF

d_gene: TRBD2
v_gene: TRBV4-2
abundance: .
j_gene: TRBJ2-1
CDR3nt: TGTGCCAGCAGCCTATTAACTAGCGGGAGTCTGAAGGAGCAGTTCTTC
CDR3aa: CASSLLTSGSLKEQFF

d_gene: .
v_gene: TRBV18
abundance: few
j_gene: TRBJ2-7
CDR3nt: TGTGCCAGCTCACCCCCAGGTTCCTACGAGCAGTACTTC
CDR3aa: CASSPPGSYEQYF

d_gene: .
v_gene: TRBV20-1
abundance: .
j_gene: TRBJ1-1
CDR3nt: TGCAGTGTTTTAGGGGAGGGCACTGAAGCTTTCTTT
CDR3aa: CSVLGEGTEAFF

d_gene: .
v_gene: TRBV25-1
abundance: .
j_gene: TRBJ2-5
CDR3nt: TGTGCCAGCGGGAGCCCCGGGATCTACCAAGAGACCCAGTACTTC
CDR3aa: CASGSPGIYQETQYF

d_gene: TRBD2
v_gene: TRBV4-1
abundance: .
j_gene: TRBJ2-1
CDR3nt: TGCGCCAGCAGCCGATTTCCAAGCGGGAGTTGGTCCAATGAGCAGTTCTTC
CDR3aa: CASSRFPSGSWSNEQFF

d_gene: .
v_gene: TRBV29-1
abundance: .
j_gene: TRBJ1-1
CDR3nt: TGCAGCGTTGAGGTTGACAGAAACACTGAAGCTTTCTTT
CDR3aa: CSVEVDRNTEAFF

d_gene: TRBD1
v_gene: TRBV20-1
abundance: .
j_gene: TRBJ1-2
CDR3nt: TGCAGTGCCACAAATAACAGGGGTAGAGGCTACACCTTC
CDR3aa: CSATNNRGRGYTF

d_gene: TRBD1
v_gene: TRBV20-1
abundance: .
j_gene: TRBJ2-7
CDR3nt: TGCAGTGCTGTTCCGGGACAGGGAGATACTTACTTC
CDR3aa: CSAVPGQGDTYF

d_gene: TRBD1
v_gene: TRBV30
abundance: .
j_gene: TRBJ1-2
CDR3nt: TGTGCCTGGAGTGTACCCCACCTACAGGGGCAGGACTATGGCTACACCTTC
CDR3aa: CAWSVPHLQGQDYGYTF

d_gene: .
v_gene: TRBV19
abundance: .
j_gene: TRBJ2-1
CDR3nt: TGTGCCAGTAGCACGTCGGGGGTTTGGGTCAATGAGCAGTTCTTC
CDR3aa: CASSTSGVWVNEQFF

d_gene: TRBD1
v_gene: TRBV23-1
abundance: .
j_gene: TRBJ1-2
CDR3nt: TGCGCCAGCACAAGGACAGGGGTCTATGGCTACACCTTC
CDR3aa: CASTRTGVYGYTF

d_gene: TRBD1
v_gene: TRBV5-6
abundance: once
j_gene: TRBJ2-1
CDR3nt: TGTGCCAGCAGCAACAGGGGATACAATGAGCAGTTCTTC
CDR3aa: CASSNRGYNEQFF

d_gene: .
v_gene: TRBV7-9
abundance: once
j_gene: TRBJ2-6
CDR3nt: TGTGCCAGCAGCCTACCCGGCGCGGGGGCTACAACTGGGGCCAACGTCCTGACTTTC
CDR3aa: CASSLPGAGATTGANVLTF

d_gene: TRBD1
v_gene: TRBV6-2/TRBV6-3
abundance: .
j_gene: TRBJ2-1
CDR3nt: TGTGCCAGCACGTCGGGACAGGGCTACAATGAGCAGTTCTTC
CDR3aa: CASTSGQGYNEQFF

d_gene: .
v_gene: TRBV10-3
abundance: .
j_gene: TRBJ1-3
CDR3nt: TGTGCCACCCAGGACAGCTCTGAAAACACCATATATTTT
CDR3aa: CATQDSSENTIYF

d_gene: .
v_gene: TRBV2
abundance: .
j_gene: TRBJ2-6
CDR3nt: TGTGCCAGCATGACGTTCTCTGGGGCCAACGTCCTGACTTTC
CDR3aa: CASMTFSGANVLTF

d_gene: TRBD1
v_gene: TRBV12-3/TRBV12-4
abundance: .
j_gene: TRBJ1-5
CDR3nt: TGTGCCAGCAGTTTAGCCAGGGGGACCCTTAGCAATCAGCCCCAGCATTTT
CDR3aa: CASSLARGTLSNQPQHF

d_gene: TRBD2
v_gene: TRBV20-1
abundance: .
j_gene: TRBJ2-1
CDR3nt: TGCAGTGCCACATACGGACTAGCGGGCGAGGATGAGCAGTTCTTC
CDR3aa: CSATYGLAGEDEQFF

d_gene: .
v_gene: TRBV11-2
abundance: .
j_gene: TRBJ2-6
CDR3nt: TGTGCCAGCAGTAACTTGCTAGGGCTCCCTGGGGCCAACGTCCTGACTTTC
CDR3aa: CASSNLLGLPGANVLTF

d_gene: TRBD1
v_gene: TRBV30
abundance: .
j_gene: TRBJ2-1
CDR3nt: TGTGCCTGGAGTGTTGGGACAGTTCCCTACAATGAGCAGTTCTTC
CDR3aa: CAWSVGTVPYNEQFF

d_gene: TRBD2
v_gene: TRBV11-2
abundance: .
j_gene: TRBJ2-5
CDR3nt: TGTGCCAGCAGCTTAGCCCAGACTAGCGGGGAGACCCAGTACTTC
CDR3aa: CASSLAQTSGETQYF

d_gene: TRBD1
v_gene: TRBV20-1
abundance: .
j_gene: TRBJ1-1
CDR3nt: TGCAGTGCTATCAGACAGGGAAAGACTGAAGCTTTCTTT
CDR3aa: CSAIRQGKTEAFF

d_gene: .
v_gene: TRBV14
abundance: .
j_gene: TRBJ2-2
CDR3nt: TGTGCCAGCAGCGGCTATATGAACACCGGGGAGCTGTTTTTT
CDR3aa: CASSGYMNTGELFF

d_gene: .
v_gene: TRBV5-6
abundance: .
j_gene: TRBJ2-2
CDR3nt: TGTGCCAGCAGCCTAAGGATGGATCCGAACGCCGGGGAGCTGTTTTTT
CDR3aa: CASSLRMDPNAGELFF

d_gene: .
v_gene: TRBV20-1
abundance: .
j_gene: TRBJ2-7
CDR3nt: TGCAGTGCTAGACAGGGGAACGAGCAGTACTTC
CDR3aa: CSARQGNEQYF

d_gene: TRBD1
v_gene: TRBV19
abundance: .
j_gene: TRBJ1-4
CDR3nt: TGTGCCAGTAGTACCCGGGACAGGGGCCCTGCAACTAATGAAAAACTGTTTTTT
CDR3aa: CASSTRDRGPATNEKLFF

d_gene: .
v_gene: TRBV6-1
abundance: .
j_gene: TRBJ1-1
CDR3nt: TGTGCCAGCAGTGAAAGTGGCAGGGTTGCCGCTGAAGCTTTCTTT
CDR3aa: CASSESGRVAAEAFF

d_gene: .
v_gene: TRBV12-3/TRBV12-4
abundance: .
j_gene: TRBJ2-2
CDR3nt: TGTGCCAGCAGCCATGGGGGTGGGGACACCGGGGAGCTGTTTTTT
CDR3aa: CASSHGGGDTGELFF

d_gene: .
v_gene: TRBV11-1
abundance: .
j_gene: TRBJ2-1
CDR3nt: TGTGCCAGCAGCTTGGCCGGGGGCTCCTACAATGAGCAGTTCTTC
CDR3aa: CASSLAGGSYNEQFF

d_gene: .
v_gene: TRBV6-5
abundance: .
j_gene: TRBJ1-2
CDR3nt: TGTGCCAGCAGTTACTCTGGAGGGGTAAGATCTGGCTACACCTTC
CDR3aa: CASSYSGGVRSGYTF

d_gene: .
v_gene: TRBV2
abundance: .
j_gene: TRBJ2-7
CDR3nt: TGTGCCAGCAAAAGACAGGTTTCCTACGAGCAGTACTTC
CDR3aa: CASKRQVSYEQYF

d_gene: TRBD2
v_gene: TRBV29-1
abundance: .
j_gene: TRBJ2-1
CDR3nt: TGCAGCGTTGAACCACGAACTAGCGGTGCCTACAATGAGCAGTTCTTC
CDR3aa: CSVEPRTSGAYNEQFF

d_gene: TRBD2
v_gene: TRBV10-2
abundance: .
j_gene: TRBJ2-3
CDR3nt: TGCGCCAGCAGTGAAAGGACTAGGAAAGATACGCAGTATTTT
CDR3aa: CASSERTRKDTQYF

d_gene: .
v_gene: TRBV5-1
abundance: .
j_gene: TRBJ2-1
CDR3nt: TGCGCCAGCAGCTCGGGTTTCTTAAATTACAATGAGCAGTTCTTC
CDR3aa: CASSSGFLNYNEQFF

d_gene: .
v_gene: TRBV25-1
abundance: .
j_gene: TRBJ2-7
CDR3nt: TGTGCCAGCAGTGGACTTCGACAGTCACCGTACTTC
CDR3aa: CASSGLRQSPYF

d_gene: .
v_gene: TRBV7-2
abundance: .
j_gene: TRBJ2-7
CDR3nt: TGTGCCAGCAGCCGGGGGAACCCAGTCTACGAGCAGTACTTC
CDR3aa: CASSRGNPVYEQYF

d_gene: TRBD1
v_gene: TRBV5-1
abundance: few
j_gene: TRBJ1-4
CDR3nt: TGCGCCAGCAGCGTCGGACAGGGCGCTAATGAAAAACTGTTTTTT
CDR3aa: CASSVGQGANEKLFF

d_gene: TRBD2
v_gene: TRBV12-3/TRBV12-4
abundance: .
j_gene: TRBJ2-5
CDR3nt: TGTGCCAGCAGTGCTACTAGCGGGATCTACCAAGAGACCCAGTACTTC
CDR3aa: CASSATSGIYQETQYF